This is a list of T cell receptor beta chains from one sample in a study of T-cell reconstitution after alpha-beta-depleted transplantation in children. One entry per CDR3 protein, called by TCRdb with MiXCR from the PCR reads. The sample includes about 460,000 distinct CDR3 sequences, more than 9% of them seen just once. The sample in question was PBMCs, obtained before TCRalphabeta/CD19-depleted stem cell transplant. These receptors originate from a child aged 2 to 9 with inherited bone marrow failure, due to receive a stem cell transplant. The CDR3 runs from the conserved cysteine through the conserved F or W. A D gene is named only where the DNA matches it firmly. For some rows the clone size is stated as once, few or many, or as a class when expanded; others skip it.

>TRBV12-3/TRBV12-4|few|TRBD2|TRBJ2-6
CASSFRGAAGAGANVLTF
TGTGCCAGCAGTTTTCGCGGCGCAGCGGGAGCTGGGGCCAACGTCCTGACTTTC
>TRBV7-9|many|TRBD2|TRBJ2-2
CASSETSGNTGELFF
TGTGCCAGCAGCGAAACTAGCGGCAACACCGGGGAGCTGTTTTTT
>TRBV10-2|many|.|TRBJ2-3
CASSTWSPDTQYF
TGCGCCAGCTCGACTTGGAGTCCTGATACGCAGTATTTT
>TRBV11-2|many|.|TRBJ2-1
CASSLFLFGATPTNEQFF
TGTGCCAGCAGCCTATTCCTTTTTGGTGCTACACCAACCAATGAGCAGTTCTTC
>TRBV5-1|many|TRBD1|TRBJ1-1
CASRGGGARWSAFF
TGCGCCAGCAGGGGAGGGGGCGCAAGATGGAGTGCTTTCTTT
>TRBV5-1|many|.|TRBJ2-2
CASSPTYGSTGELFF
TGCGCCAGCAGCCCTACGTATGGGTCCACCGGGGAGCTGTTTTTT
>TRBV10-3|many|TRBD2|TRBJ2-7
CASSGTLSYEQYF
TGTGCCTCTAGCGGGACTCTATCATACGAGCAGTACTTC
>TRBV4-2|few|TRBD1|TRBJ2-4
CASSPREGQGAGLLLAKNIQYF
TGTGCCAGCAGCCCTAGGGAGGGACAGGGGGCTGGACTACTACTAGCCAAAAACATTCAGTACTTC
>TRBV11-2|many|.|TRBJ2-1
CASSFSGFTLDNEQFF
TGTGCCAGCAGCTTTTCCGGTTTTACCTTGGACAATGAGCAGTTCTTC
>TRBV18|few|.|TRBJ2-3
CASSPRAGSGTDTQYF
TGTGCCAGCTCACCTAGGGCAGGGAGCGGCACAGATACGCAGTATTTT
>TRBV9|many|TRBD2|TRBJ2-1
CASSPAGRLADNEQFF
TGTGCCAGCAGCCCCGCTGGGAGGCTAGCGGACAATGAGCAGTTCTTC
>TRBV20-1|few|TRBD2|TRBJ2-4
CSASRLAGGGENIQYF
TGCAGTGCTAGCCGGCTGGCGGGAGGGGGGGAAAACATTCAGTACTTC
>TRBV20-1|few|.|TRBJ1-1
CSARDWAAFEAFF
TGCAGTGCTAGAGATTGGGCAGCTTTTGAAGCTTTCTTT
>TRBV19|many|TRBD1|TRBJ2-1
CASRQGANYNEQFF
TGTGCCAGTAGACAGGGGGCTAACTACAATGAGCAGTTCTTC
>TRBV7-9|many|.|TRBJ1-2
CASSTERYAGGYTF
TGTGCCAGCAGCACGGAGCGGTATGCGGGGGGCTACACCTTC
>TRBV27|many|TRBD2|TRBJ2-1
CASSLSPAGVPYNEQFF
TGTGCCAGCAGTTTAAGCCCAGCGGGAGTGCCCTACAATGAGCAGTTCTTC
>TRBV11-1|.|.|TRBJ2-5
CASSPSNPQETQYF
TGTGCCAGCAGCCCTTCGAATCCCCAAGAGACCCAGTACTTC
>TRBV12-3/TRBV12-4|many|TRBD1|TRBJ2-7
CASSPWGTGYEQYF
TGTGCCAGCAGCCCCTGGGGGACAGGGTACGAGCAGTACTTC
>TRBV5-1|many|TRBD2|TRBJ2-3
CASSDLSGGGTDTQYF
TGCGCCAGCAGCGACCTTAGCGGGGGCGGGACAGATACGCAGTATTTT
>TRBV7-2|once|.|TRBJ2-5
CASSSTPGPTPQYF
TGTGCCAGCAGCTCCACGCCGGGACCTACTCCCCAGTACTTC